Listed below are T cell receptor beta chains from one sample, sequenced in a study of blood T cell repertoires in COVID-19. Sequencing was performed with immunoSEQ multiplex PCR; in TCRdb, only in-frame clones are kept and a portion is missing. The sample lists about 250,000 clones, 80% to 90% seen once, with approximately 9% in the top ten. The sequenced sample consisted of peripheral blood. These receptors all stem from a man aged 40-49 years with active or convalescent COVID-19. CDR3s include the opening cysteine and the closing phenylalanine or tryptophan. The D gene is left open where the match is weak. Only part of the rows carry a size: once, few, many, or a class if the clone is expanded.

.	TRBJ1-2	TRBD1	15	TRBV6-2/TRBV6-3	CASSFTQGQGSGYTF	TGTGCCAGCAGTTTCACACAGGGACAGGGAAGTGGCTACACCTTC
.	TRBJ2-2	.	14	TRBV28	CASSLPHGTGELFF	TGTGCCAGCAGTTTACCCCACGGCACCGGGGAGCTGTTTTTT
.	TRBJ2-2	.	13	TRBV5-1	CASSLGGGGELFF	TGCGCCAGCAGCTTGGGAGGTGGCGGGGAGCTGTTTTTT
few	TRBJ1-1	.	14	TRBV19	CASSDKQGTPRAFF	TGTGCCAGTAGCGACAAACAGGGAACCCCAAGAGCTTTCTTT
.	TRBJ2-2	.	15	TRBV18	CASSTDILNTGELFF	TGTGCCAGCTCAACGGACATCTTGAACACCGGGGAGCTGTTTTTT
.	TRBJ2-7	TRBD1	14	TRBV24-1	CATSDQGQSYEQYF	TGTGCCACCAGTGATCAGGGACAGTCCTACGAGCAGTACTTC
.	TRBJ1-3	.	15	TRBV5-1	CASSLGQNSGNTIYF	TGCGCCAGCAGCTTGGGTCAAAACTCTGGAAACACCATATATTTT
.	TRBJ2-1	TRBD2	15	TRBV6-4	CASTPTSGSFNEQFF	TGTGCCAGCACCCCGACTAGCGGGAGTTTTAATGAGCAGTTCTTC
.	TRBJ2-1	TRBD2	18	TRBV3-1/TRBV3-2	CASSHLTSGRALGDEQFF	TGTGCCAGCAGCCACCTGACTAGCGGGAGGGCCCTCGGCGATGAGCAGTTCTTC
.	TRBJ1-6	.	14	TRBV7-9	CASSENGEGSPLHF	TGTGCCAGCAGTGAGAATGGGGAGGGTTCACCCCTCCACTTT
.	TRBJ2-1	.	17	TRBV2	CASSEEGDYRSYNEQFF	TGTGCCAGCAGTGAAGAGGGGGACTACCGCTCCTACAATGAGCAGTTCTTC
.	TRBJ1-6	.	16	TRBV3-1/TRBV3-2	CASSQDSAGPNSPLHF	TGTGCCAGCAGCCAAGATTCCGCAGGTCCCAATTCACCCCTCCACTTT
.	TRBJ2-3	TRBD2	14	TRBV7-9	CASSRTSSSDTQYF	TGTGCCAGCAGCCGGACTAGCTCGTCAGATACGCAGTATTTT
.	TRBJ1-1	.	15	TRBV11-2	CASSLQKGLNTEAFF	TGTGCCAGCAGCCTCCAAAAGGGGCTGAACACTGAAGCTTTCTTT
.	TRBJ2-7	.	13	TRBV30	CAWSTGGPYEQYF	TGTGCCTGGAGTACCGGGGGGCCCTACGAGCAGTACTTC
.	TRBJ2-3	.	14	TRBV7-9	CASSLVFLADTQYF	TGTGCCAGCAGCTTAGTCTTTCTAGCAGATACGCAGTATTTT
.	TRBJ2-7	.	11	TRBV20-1	CSAADSYEQYF	TGCAGTGCCGCGGACTCCTACGAGCAGTACTTC
.	TRBJ2-7	TRBD1	16	TRBV7-2	CASSLARTGGSYEQYF	TGTGCCAGCAGCTTAGCCAGGACAGGGGGATCCTACGAGCAGTACTTC
.	TRBJ1-1	.	11	TRBV6-5	CASSQGAEAFF	TGTGCCAGCAGTCAGGGTGCTGAAGCTTTCTTT
once	TRBJ2-3	TRBD2	18	TRBV5-4	CASSLRGVRAAGPDTQYF	TGTGCCAGCAGCTTGCGGGGGGTAAGGGCAGCGGGCCCAGATACGCAGTATTTT
.	TRBJ1-6	TRBD1	16	TRBV3-1/TRBV3-2	CASSQGLKGAASPLHF	TGTGCCAGCAGCCAAGGACTGAAGGGGGCGGCTTCACCCCTCCACTTT
once	TRBJ1-5	TRBD1	14	TRBV5-6	CASSFGQGDQPQHF	TGTGCCAGCAGCTTTGGACAGGGGGATCAGCCCCAGCATTTT
few	TRBJ1-3	.	16	TRBV4-2	CASSQELRDTGNTIYF	TGTGCCAGCAGCCAAGAATTGAGGGATACTGGAAACACCATATATTTT
once	TRBJ2-7	.	15	TRBV15	CATSTQGGGTYEQYF	TGTGCCACCAGCACCCAGGGGGGCGGTACCTACGAGCAGTACTTC
few	TRBJ2-7	.	14	TRBV7-2	CASSSTRTAYEQYF	TGTGCCAGCAGCTCAACCCGGACAGCCTACGAGCAGTACTTC
.	TRBJ2-3	.	14	TRBV19	CASSFGQSTDTQYF	TGTGCCAGTAGTTTCGGACAGAGCACAGATACGCAGTATTTT
.	TRBJ2-7	TRBD1	16	TRBV11-3	CASSLDLGTGVHEQYF	TGTGCCAGCAGCTTAGATCTCGGGACAGGGGTCCACGAGCAGTACTTC
.	TRBJ2-2	.	16	TRBV18	CASSPTGPRGTGELFF	TGTGCCAGCTCACCTACAGGGCCCCGCGGCACCGGGGAGCTGTTTTTT
once	TRBJ2-3	.	17	TRBV11-3	CASSLDRTSLSTDTQYF	TGTGCCAGCAGCTTAGATCGAACTAGTCTCAGCACAGATACGCAGTATTTT
.	TRBJ2-1	TRBD2	15	TRBV27	CASSPLAGGKNEQFF	TGTGCCAGCAGCCCACTAGCGGGAGGTAAGAATGAGCAGTTCTTC
.	TRBJ1-5	.	14	TRBV25-1	CASSEYSLNQPQHF	TGTGCCAGCAGTGAATATTCTCTTAATCAGCCCCAGCATTTT
.	TRBJ1-2	.	17	TRBV7-2	CASSQLGAAPQDYGYTF	TGTGCCAGCAGCCAACTCGGTGCAGCTCCGCAGGACTATGGCTACACCTTC
.	TRBJ2-7	TRBD1	15	TRBV6-2/TRBV6-3	CASSYGGTGAYEQYF	TGTGCCAGCAGTTACGGAGGGACAGGGGCCTACGAGCAGTACTTC
.	TRBJ2-7	.	13	TRBV19	CASRPTGTYEQYF	TGTGCCAGTAGACCGACAGGCACCTACGAGCAGTACTTC
.	TRBJ2-1	TRBD2	17	TRBV11-3	CASSLDVGGGRYNEQFF	TGTGCCAGCAGCTTAGATGTCGGGGGGGGCCGGTACAATGAGCAGTTCTTC
few	TRBJ2-1	TRBD1	14	TRBV7-8	CASSLATGDNEQFF	TGTGCCAGCAGCTTAGCGACAGGGGACAATGAGCAGTTCTTC
.	TRBJ2-3	TRBD2	19	TRBV5-4	CASSLRLVAGGPSTDTQYF	TGTGCCAGCAGCTTACGTTTGGTAGCGGGAGGCCCTTCCACAGATACGCAGTATTTT
.	TRBJ2-3	TRBD2	16	TRBV11-2	CASSLGLAESTDTQYF	TGTGCCAGCAGCTTAGGGCTAGCGGAAAGCACAGATACGCAGTATTTT
.	TRBJ1-5	.	15	TRBV30	CAWADGFDSNQPQHF	TGTGCCTGGGCCGACGGGTTCGATAGCAATCAGCCCCAGCATTTT
few	TRBJ1-2	TRBD1	15	TRBV25-1	CASSEYAEGGDGYTF	TGTGCCAGCAGTGAATATGCGGAAGGGGGCGACGGCTACACCTTC
.	TRBJ1-1	.	15	TRBV7-9	CASSLGGLGNTEAFF	TGTGCCAGCAGCTTAGGTGGACTGGGGAACACTGAAGCTTTCTTT
many	TRBJ1-2	TRBD1	14	TRBV24-1	CATSDRDRDYGYTF	TGTGCCACCAGTGATCGGGACAGGGACTATGGCTACACCTTC
.	TRBJ1-2	TRBD1	12	TRBV19	CASSTGGGGYTF	TGTGCCAGTAGCACAGGGGGGGGAGGCTACACCTTC
.	TRBJ1-1	.	15	TRBV5-1	CASSMTGVMNTEAFF	TGCGCCAGCAGCATGACAGGAGTTATGAACACTGAAGCTTTCTTT
.	TRBJ2-1	TRBD2	15	TRBV30	CAWSGKGLAGNEQFF	TGTGCCTGGAGTGGAAAGGGACTAGCGGGAAATGAGCAGTTCTTC
.	TRBJ1-1	TRBD1	17	TRBV19	CASSELPGQGAHTEAFF	TGTGCCAGTAGCGAACTACCGGGACAGGGGGCGCATACTGAAGCTTTCTTT
.	TRBJ2-5	.	10	TRBV2	CASARETQYF	TGTGCCAGCGCGAGGGAGACCCAGTACTTC
.	TRBJ1-6	.	15	TRBV3-1/TRBV3-2	CASSLHGQTEAPLHF	TGTGCCAGCAGCCTCCACGGCCAAACGGAGGCACCCCTCCACTTT
.	TRBJ2-7	TRBD1	13	TRBV30	CAWSVGGYHEQYF	TGTGCCTGGAGTGTAGGGGGCTACCACGAGCAGTACTTC